This T cell receptor (beta chain) derives from a study of PD-1 blockade in mismatch repair-deficient tumors. Study in general: Patients had 11 to 13 mismatch repair-deficient cancer types and were previously treated and progressing.

Profiled with immunoSEQ multiplex PCR; TCRdb holds only in-frame clones, not every one. The data contain tens of thousands of clones, around four fifths of them singletons. Mismatch repair deficiency was confirmed in all patients, by PCR or immunohistochemistry. General observations from the study: After pembrolizumab, tumor-resident clones rose rapidly, then generally contracted before radiologic responses.

V was shortened by 1 base and J by 4 bases, with 11 bases between the two germline ends. The CDR3 length is 14 residues. Germline V gives CDR1 GTSNPN, CDR2 SVGIG (reference sequence). This clone was counted between two and nine times. The antigen remains unidentified. V gene TRBV30 combines with J gene TRBJ1-3, with D possibly TRBD1 on 5 matching bases. The receptor's source is an adult with mismatch repair-deficient cancer. The material was peripheral blood, obtained 4 weeks after starting pembrolizumab. In DNA form, the CDR3 reads TGTGCCTGGAGTGCGGGGCAGGGAGGAAACACCATATATTTT. Translated: CAWSAGQGGNTIYF.